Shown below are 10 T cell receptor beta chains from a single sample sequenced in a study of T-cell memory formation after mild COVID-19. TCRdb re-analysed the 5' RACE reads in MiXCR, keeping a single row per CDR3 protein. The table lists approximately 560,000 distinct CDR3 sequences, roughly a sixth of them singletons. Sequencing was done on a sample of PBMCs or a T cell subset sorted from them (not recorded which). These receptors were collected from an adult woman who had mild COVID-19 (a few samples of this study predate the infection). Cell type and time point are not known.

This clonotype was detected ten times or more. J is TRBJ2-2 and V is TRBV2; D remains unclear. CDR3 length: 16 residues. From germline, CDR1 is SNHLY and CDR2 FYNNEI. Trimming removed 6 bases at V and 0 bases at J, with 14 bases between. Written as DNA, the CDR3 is TGTGCCAGCAGCCCTGTCCGGCTGGCGAACACCGGGGAGCTGTTTTTT. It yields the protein CASSPVRLANTGELFF.

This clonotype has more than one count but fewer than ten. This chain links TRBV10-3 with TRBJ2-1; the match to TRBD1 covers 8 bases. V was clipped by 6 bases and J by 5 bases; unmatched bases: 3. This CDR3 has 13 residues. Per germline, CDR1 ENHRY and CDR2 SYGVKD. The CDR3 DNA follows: TGTGCCATCAGCATGGACAGGGACAATGAGCAGTTCTTC. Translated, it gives CAISMDRDNEQFF.

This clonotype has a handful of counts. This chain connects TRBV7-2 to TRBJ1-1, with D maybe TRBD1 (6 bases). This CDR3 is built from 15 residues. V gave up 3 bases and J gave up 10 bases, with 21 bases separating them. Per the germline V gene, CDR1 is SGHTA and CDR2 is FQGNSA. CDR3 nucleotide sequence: TGTGCCAGCAGCTTGTCGGCCGGGACACTTAGAATAGCTTTCTTT. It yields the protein CASSLSAGTLRIAFF.

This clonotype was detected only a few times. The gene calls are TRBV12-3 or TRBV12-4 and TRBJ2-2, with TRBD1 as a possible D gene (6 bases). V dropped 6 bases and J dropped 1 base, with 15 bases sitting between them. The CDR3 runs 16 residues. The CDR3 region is CASRGERTVNTGELFF. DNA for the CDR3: TGTGCCAGCAGGGGGGAAAGGACAGTGAACACCGGGGAGCTGTTTTTT.

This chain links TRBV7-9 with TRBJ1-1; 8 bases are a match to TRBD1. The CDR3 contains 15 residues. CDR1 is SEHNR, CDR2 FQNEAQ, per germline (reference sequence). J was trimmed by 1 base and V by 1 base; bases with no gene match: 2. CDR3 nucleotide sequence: TGTGCCAGCAGCTTAGATGACAGGGGGAACACTGAAGCTTTCTTT. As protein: CASSLDDRGNTEAFF. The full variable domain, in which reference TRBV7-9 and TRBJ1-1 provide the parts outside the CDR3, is DTGVSQNPRHKITKRGQNVTFRCDPISEHNRLYWYRQTLGQGPEFLTYFQNEAQLEKSRLLSDRFSAERPKGSFSTLEIQRTEQGDSAMYLCASSLDDRGNTEAFFGQGTRLTVV.

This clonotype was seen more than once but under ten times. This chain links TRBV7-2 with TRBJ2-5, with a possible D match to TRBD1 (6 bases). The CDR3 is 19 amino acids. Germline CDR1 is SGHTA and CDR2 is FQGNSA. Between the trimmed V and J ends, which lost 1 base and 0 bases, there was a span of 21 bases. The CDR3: CASSLGGRRGTVYQETQYF. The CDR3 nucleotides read TGTGCCAGCAGCTTAGGCGGGCGTAGGGGGACCGTATACCAAGAGACCCAGTACTTC.

Written as DNA, the CDR3 is TGTGCCAGCACCCTAATGGGGCAGGGGGGAAATAATTCACCCCTCCACTTT. Its translation: CASTLMGQGGNNSPLHF. This chain links TRBV6-6 with TRBJ1-6, with TRBD1 matching 7 bases. From germline, CDR1 is MNHNY and CDR2 SVGAGI (reference sequence). J was trimmed by 5 bases and V by 7 bases; bases with no gene match: 14. CDR3 size: 17 residues.

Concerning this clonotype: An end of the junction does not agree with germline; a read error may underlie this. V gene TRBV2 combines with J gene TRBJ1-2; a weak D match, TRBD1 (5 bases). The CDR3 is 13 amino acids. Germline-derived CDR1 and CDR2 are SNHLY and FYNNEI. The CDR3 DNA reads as TGTGCCAGCACTGAAGGGGTAGACTATGGCTACACCTTC. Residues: CASTEGVDYGYTF. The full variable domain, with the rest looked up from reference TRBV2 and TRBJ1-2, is EPEVTQTPSHQVTQMGQEVILRCVPISNHLYFYWYRQILGQKVEFLVSFYNNEISEKSEIFDDQFSVERPDGSNFTLKIRSTKLEDSAMYFCASTEGVDYGYTFGSGTRLTVV.

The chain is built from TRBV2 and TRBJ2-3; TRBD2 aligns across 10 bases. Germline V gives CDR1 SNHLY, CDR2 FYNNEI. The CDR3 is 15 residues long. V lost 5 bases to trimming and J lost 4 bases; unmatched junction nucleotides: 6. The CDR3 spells CASSQKRGGPDTQYF. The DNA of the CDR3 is TGTGCCAGCAGTCAAAAGCGGGGGGGCCCAGATACGCAGTATTTT.

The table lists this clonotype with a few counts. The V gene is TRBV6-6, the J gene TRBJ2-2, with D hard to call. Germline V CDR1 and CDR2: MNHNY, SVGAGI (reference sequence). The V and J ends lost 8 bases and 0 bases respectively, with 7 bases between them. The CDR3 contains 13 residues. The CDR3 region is CASPDPNTGELFF. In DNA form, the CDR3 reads TGTGCCAGCCCCGACCCGAACACCGGGGAGCTGTTTTTT.